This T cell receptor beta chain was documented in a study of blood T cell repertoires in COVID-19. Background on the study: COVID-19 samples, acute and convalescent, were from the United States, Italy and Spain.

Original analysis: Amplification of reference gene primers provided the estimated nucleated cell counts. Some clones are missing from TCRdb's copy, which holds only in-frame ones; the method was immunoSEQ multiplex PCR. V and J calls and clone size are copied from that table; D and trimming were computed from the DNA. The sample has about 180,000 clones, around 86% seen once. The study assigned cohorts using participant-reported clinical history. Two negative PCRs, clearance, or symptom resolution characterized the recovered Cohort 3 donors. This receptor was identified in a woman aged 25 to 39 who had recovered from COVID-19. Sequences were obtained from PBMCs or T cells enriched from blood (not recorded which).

The CDR3 coding sequence is TGTGCCAGCAGCCTTCCTAGCGGGACCAATGAGCAGTTCTTC. Residues: CASSLPSGTNEQFF. The V call is TRBV27, the J call TRBJ2-1, with TRBD2 matching 9 bases. Germline CDR1 is MNHEY and CDR2 is SMNVEV (reference sequence). The CDR3 is 14 amino acids. Unmatched junction bases numbered 6, after V lost 6 bases and J lost 6 bases.